The T cell receptor beta chain under discussion was sequenced for a study of siplizumab effects on memory and regulatory T cells. Sequenced by immunoSEQ multiplex PCR; TCRdb stores in-frame clones only, minus some. The sample contains 90,000 to 110,000 clones, roughly 91% of which appear only once. Deletions cut 2 bases from V and 2 bases from J, with 10 bases between. The CDR3 has 15 residues. Germline loops: CDR1 LGHNT, CDR2 FRNRAP. V usage is TRBV12-5 and J usage is TRBJ2-1; a weak D match, TRBD1 (5 bases). The sequencing input was CD4+ T cells sorted from blood. The clonotype originates from a human donor in good health. CDR3 sequence: CASGLLQTAYNEQFF. Here the CDR3 DNA reads TGTGCTAGTGGTTTGCTACAGACAGCCTACAATGAGCAGTTCTTC. The full variable domain, rest sourced from reference TRBV12-5 and TRBJ2-1, is DARVTQTPRHKVTEMGQEVTMRCQPILGHNTVFWYRQTMMQGLELLAYFRNRAPLDDSGMPKDRFSAEMPDATLATLKIQPSEPRDSAVYFCASGLLQTAYNEQFFGPGTRLTVL.